The source of this T cell receptor beta chain is a study of cytomegalovirus exposure and HLA in healthy donors. About the research overall: HLA-typed donors were the source of approximately 80 million unique TCRs, which an early data release held.

V gave up 6 bases and J gave up 5 bases, with 16 bases separating them. This CDR3 has 14 amino acids. Germline CDR1 and CDR2: ENHRY and SYGVKD. As regards this clone: Its target is not known.

Whole-study findings and limits: Judged likely to be a sequencing artifact was a cluster of highly shared sequence variants.

Donors were ostensibly healthy at sampling, although undocumented immune exposures were probable. Researchers ran the PCR with 60 Vbeta and 13 Jbeta primers. Method: immunoSEQ multiplex PCR; TCRdb's copy keeps in-frame clones and lacks some. The sample has 96,000 or so clones, about four fifths seen once. This receptor was obtained from a woman in her 70s in good health and CMV-seropositive. The sequenced sample consisted of PBMCs. The rearrangement uses TRBV10-3 and TRBJ2-5; weak D call: TRBD1 (6 bases). This CDR3 reads CAIRSQGGGETQYF. In nucleotides, the CDR3 is TGTGCCATCAGATCACAGGGTGGAGGCGAGACCCAGTACTTC.